The 30 T cell receptor beta chains presented below share a single source sample, sequenced in a study of blood T cell repertoires in COVID-19. TCRdb's table, derived via immunoSEQ multiplex PCR, lists solely in-frame clones and lacks some. The sample lists roughly 260,000 clones, 86% seen once, with approximately 9.4% in the top ten. The sequencing input was peripheral blood. The receptor set was obtained from a man aged 40-55 years who had recovered from COVID-19.

The V gene is TRBV4-2, the J gene TRBJ2-5, with 9 bases aligning to TRBD1. The V gene end was trimmed by 5 bases and the J gene end by 5 bases; junction bases not matched to a gene: 12. Germline CDR1 reads LGHNA; CDR2 reads YNFKEQ. This CDR3 is built from 16 residues. DNA for the CDR3: TGTGCCAGCAGCTCAGGCGGCACAGGGGGCTGGGAGACCCAGTACTTC. Protein: CASSSGGTGGWETQYF.

V is TRBV25-1 and J is TRBJ2-7; 7 bases are shared with TRBD1. Germline CDR1 reads MGHDK; CDR2 reads SYGVNS. J was trimmed by 5 bases and V by 8 bases; bases with no gene match: 3. The CDR3 consists of 11 residues. The CDR3 loop reads CASRQGNEQYF. For the CDR3, the DNA is TGTGCCAGCCGACAGGGAAACGAGCAGTACTTC.

The chain recombines TRBV10-3 with TRBJ2-1; perhaps TRBD2 as D (5 bases). V was clipped by 11 bases and J by 0 bases, with 17 bases between them. The V gene's germline CDR1 is ENHRY and CDR2 SYGVKD. The CDR3 runs 15 residues. The CDR3 sequence: CAASGTFGSYNEQFF. The CDR3 DNA is TGTGCCGCCTCGGGAACCTTTGGCTCCTACAATGAGCAGTTCTTC.

The genes are TRBV7-9 and TRBJ2-1; 14 positions agree with TRBD2. This CDR3 is 19 amino acids long. Germline V lookup: CDR1 SEHNR, CDR2 FQNEAQ (reference sequence). Germline trimming cut 4 bases from V and 1 base from J; bases unmatched to any gene: 9. CDR3 nucleotides: TGTGCCAGCAGCTCTTCCGGGACTAGCGGGAGTGTATCCTACAATGAGCAGTTCTTC. Amino acid sequence: CASSSSGTSGSVSYNEQFF.

This chain links TRBV10-1 with TRBJ2-7, with 7 bases that match TRBD2. V was pared by 0 bases and J by 6 bases, with 8 bases of the junction left unmatched. The length of the CDR3 is 15 residues. Germline-derived CDR1 and CDR2 are WNHNN and SYGVQD (reference sequence). CDR3 bases: TGCGCCAGCAGTGAGTCACGCGGGGGACCTGGCGAGCAGTACTTC. Its protein product is CASSESRGGPGEQYF.

The gene calls are TRBV6-2 or TRBV6-3 and TRBJ2-4; 7 positions agree with TRBD2. CDR3 length: 17 amino acids. The ends lost 2 bases at V and 6 bases at J; junction bases unmatched: 13. CDR1 MNHEY and CDR2 SVGEGT come from the germline V gene. The CDR3 coding sequence is TGTGCCAGCAGTTACATCCGGGGAGGGCGAATGGGAAACATTCAGTACTTC. This codes for CASSYIRGGRMGNIQYF.

The V gene is TRBV2, the J gene TRBJ2-7, with 13 bases identical to TRBD2. The ends lost 7 bases at V and 7 bases at J; junction bases unmatched: 10. Germline CDR1 SNHLY, CDR2 FYNNEI. The CDR3 runs 15 residues. The CDR3, as DNA: TGTGCCAGCACACCTACTAGCGGGAGGGCCCTTGAGCAGTACTTC. It translates to CASTPTSGRALEQYF.

This chain connects TRBV7-2 to TRBJ1-1; D not certain. The germline V and J ends were trimmed by 5 bases and 5 bases, with 9 bases remaining between them. This CDR3 has 12 residues. The germline V gene encodes CDR1 SGHTA and CDR2 FQGNSA. The CDR3, as DNA: TGTGCCAGCAGCCCCCGGTCGACTGAAGCTTTCTTT. The encoded protein is CASSPRSTEAFF.

The chain joins TRBV7-9 to TRBJ2-1; TRBD2 matches 12 bases. Germline trimming cut 6 bases from V and 3 bases from J; bases unmatched to any gene: 6. CDR1 SEHNR and CDR2 FQNEAQ come from the germline V gene (reference sequence). The CDR3 has 16 residues. The CDR3 DNA reads as TGTGCCAGCAGTCCTAGACTAGCGGGAGACTACAATGAGCAGTTCTTC. Translated, it gives CASSPRLAGDYNEQFF.

This chain uses TRBV12-3 or TRBV12-4 with TRBJ1-1; no firm D call. Between the trimmed V and J ends, which lost 0 bases and 10 bases, there was a span of 12 bases. The CDR3 is 13 amino acids. CDR3 loop: CASSLAPREGAFF. CDR3 coding DNA: TGTGCCAGCAGTTTAGCCCCCCGGGAAGGAGCTTTCTTT.

The gene calls are TRBV5-1 and TRBJ2-2; 10 nucleotides align to TRBD1. This CDR3 is 16 amino acids long. The junction had 0 bases not matched to a gene; V was cut back by 0 bases and J by 1 base. Germline assignment: CDR1 SGHRS and CDR2 YFSETQ. The CDR3 DNA follows: TGCGCCAGCAGCTTGGGGACAGGGGGGAACACCGGGGAGCTGTTTTTT. Translating gives CASSLGTGGNTGELFF.

J is TRBJ2-5 and V is TRBV21-1; whether TRBD2, the table's D call, matches the DNA was not checked. TRBV21-1 is flagged as a pseudogene. CDR3 length: 19 residues. CDR3 in DNA: TGTGCCAGCATTACGGTACGTCGTCCTCGAGAGGGTTACCAAGAGACCCAGTACTTC. Amino acids: CASITVRRPREGYQETQYF.

V usage is TRBV19 and J usage is TRBJ2-3; TRBD2 aligns across 7 bases. V was pared by 7 bases and J by 6 bases, with 7 bases of the junction left unmatched. Germline V gives CDR1 LNHDA, CDR2 SQIVND (reference sequence). CDR3 size: 13 residues. CDR3 sequence (DNA): TGTGCCAGTAAGGCGGGAGCGGGGGATACGCAGTATTTT. Protein sequence: CASKAGAGDTQYF.

The rearrangement links TRBV7-4 to TRBJ2-1; the match to TRBD2 covers 10 bases. Germline V gene lookup returns CDR1 SGHVT and CDR2 SQSDAQ. The trim removed 1 base at V and 8 bases at J, leaving 14 bases unmatched. The CDR3 sequence is 18 residues long. CDR3 DNA: TGTGCCAGCAGCTTAGTGGTATGGAGCGGGGGGGCTAACGATGAGCAGTTCTTC. Translated, it gives CASSLVVWSGGANDEQFF.

The chain carries TRBV29-1 and TRBJ2-7; TRBD1 might be the D (5 bases). Germline CDR1 is SQVTM and CDR2 is ANQGSEA. Trimming took 0 bases from V and 0 from J, leaving 9 bases between them. The CDR3 is made up of 14 amino acids. The CDR3 DNA is TGCAGCGTTGAAGAGGACAAGAGCTCCTACGAGCAGTACTTC. Amino acid sequence: CSVEEDKSSYEQYF.

V gene TRBV5-4 combines with J gene TRBJ1-1, with D perhaps TRBD1 (6 bases). This CDR3 region has 15 residues. V dropped 0 bases and J dropped 6 bases, with 15 bases sitting between them. The germline CDR1 and CDR2 sequences are SGHNT and YYREEE (reference sequence). DNA of the CDR3: TGTGCCAGCAGCTTGGCCAGGGGCCCGGTCGCTGAAGCTTTCTTT. Translating gives CASSLARGPVAEAFF.

The V call is TRBV7-2, the J call TRBJ2-1; TRBD2 agrees at 9 bases. V shed 6 bases, J shed 7 bases, and the junction held 10 bases outside the gene matches. In germline, CDR1 is SGHTA, CDR2 FQGNSA. This CDR3 region has 15 residues. The CDR3 protein is CASSLQAGGRNEQFF. CDR3 sequence (DNA): TGTGCCAGCAGTTTGCAAGCGGGGGGAAGGAATGAGCAGTTCTTC.

The V and J genes are TRBV6-6 and TRBJ1-1; no definite D call. The V end was cut by 8 bases, the J end by 4 bases, with 17 bases between. The V gene's germline CDR1 is MNHNY and CDR2 SVGAGI (reference sequence). The CDR3 sequence is 14 residues long. The CDR3 sequence: CASSVKVGGTEAFF. The CDR3 coding sequence is TGTGCCAGCTCTGTGAAGGTTGGCGGCACTGAAGCTTTCTTT.

This clone came up a few times. J is TRBJ2-1 and V is TRBV10-3, with 7 positions matching TRBD2. This CDR3 contains 14 residues. Germline CDR1 and CDR2: ENHRY and SYGVKD. V shed 6 bases, J shed 9 bases, and the junction held 11 bases outside the gene matches. The CDR3 loop reads CAIRASGTGFEQFF. CDR3 nucleotide sequence: TGTGCCATCAGGGCTAGCGGAACTGGCTTTGAGCAGTTCTTC.

The V gene is TRBV7-3, the J gene TRBJ2-7; D might be TRBD2 (6 bases). The germline CDR1 and CDR2 sequences are SGHTA and FQGTGA. V lost 2 bases and J 2 bases, leaving 13 bases between the germline ends. The CDR3 contains 15 residues. CDR3 loop: CASSLAGQGTYEQYF. The CDR3 coding sequence is TGTGCCAGCAGCTTAGCGGGGCAGGGTACCTACGAGCAGTACTTC.

The J gene is TRBJ1-3, the V gene TRBV6-2 or TRBV6-3, with TRBD1 as a possible D gene (6 bases). V was trimmed by 0 bases and J by 4 bases, leaving 16 bases between them. The CDR3 is made up of 17 amino acids. Germline V gene sequence: CDR1 MNHEY, CDR2 SVGEGT. This CDR3 reads CASSYSIQGRSGNTIYF. The DNA of the CDR3 is TGTGCCAGCAGTTACTCGATTCAGGGGAGATCCGGAAACACCATATATTTT.

V is TRBV3-1 (or the pseudogene TRBV3-2) and J is TRBJ2-7, with TRBD2 identical over 11 bases. The germline V gene has CDR1 LGHDT and CDR2 YNNKEL (reference sequence). The CDR3 totals 15 residues. V lost 4 bases and J lost 6; bases outside the gene matches: 8. Here the CDR3 DNA reads TGTGCCAGCAGCCTGGTAGCGGGAGGGCCAGGCGAGCAGTACTTC. Encoded protein: CASSLVAGGPGEQYF.

This clone came up once. The chain couples TRBV27 to TRBJ2-1, with 10 bases matching TRBD2. CDR1 MNHEY and CDR2 SMNVEV come from the germline V gene (reference sequence). There are 16 residues in the CDR3. Trimming at V came to 4 bases and at J to 6 bases, leaving 9 bases not matched to a gene. This CDR3 reads CASSSPLLAGRNEQFF. The CDR3 nucleotides read TGTGCCAGCAGTTCTCCCCTACTAGCGGGACGCAATGAGCAGTTCTTC.

The table lists this clone with many counts. The rearrangement joins TRBV6-2 or TRBV6-3 to TRBJ2-1; 8 positions agree with TRBD2. The CDR3 contains 17 residues. J was trimmed by 4 bases and V by 1 base; bases with no gene match: 9. Germline lookup yields CDR1 MNHEY and CDR2 SVGEGT. CDR3 coding DNA: TGTGCCAGCAGTTACTTCCGGGGGGGCGGAAATTACAATGAGCAGTTCTTC. Its protein is CASSYFRGGGNYNEQFF.

The CDR3 DNA follows: TGTGCCAGCAGCGCCCAACGGGATAGCAATCAGCCCCAGCATTTT. Translating it yields CASSAQRDSNQPQHF. This chain connects TRBV6-4 to TRBJ1-5; D is uncertain. The CDR3 is made up of 15 amino acids. Germline V CDR1 and CDR2: MRHNA, SNTAGT. The V end was cut by 6 bases, the J end by 0 bases, with 12 bases between.

This sequence joins TRBV6-5 and TRBJ1-2; no firm D call. Germline values: CDR1 MNHEY, CDR2 SVGAGI. The V end was cut by 5 bases, the J end by 8 bases, with 12 bases between. This CDR3 region has 12 residues. The CDR3 nucleotides read TGTGCCAGCAGTCCGGGAGGAGTAGGCTACACCTTC. Amino acid sequence: CASSPGGVGYTF.

This clone was picked up a small number of times. CDR3 sequence: CASILQGAGQPQHF. CDR3 DNA: TGTGCCAGTATCCTACAGGGGGCTGGTCAGCCCCAGCATTTT. This sequence joins TRBV19 and TRBJ1-5; 9 bases agree with TRBD1. Germline V gene sequence: CDR1 LNHDA, CDR2 SQIVND (reference sequence). Losses at the gene ends were 7 bases for V and 6 bases for J; bases not matched to a gene: 7. The CDR3 is 14 amino acids.

The chain carries TRBV11-2 and TRBJ2-3; D perhaps matches TRBD2 (5 bases). Germline V CDR1 and CDR2: SGHAT, FQNNGV. The CDR3 totals 16 residues. The V and J ends lost 5 bases and 4 bases respectively, with 19 bases between them. CDR3 in DNA: TGTGCCAGCAGCCTCAGGCGGGTAGCCCCATCAGATACGCAGTATTTT. Its translation: CASSLRRVAPSDTQYF.

This chain links TRBV7-2 with TRBJ2-3, with 8 bases matching TRBD2. This CDR3 region has 16 residues. V was pared by 3 bases and J by 2 bases, with 7 bases of the junction left unmatched. The germline CDR1 and CDR2 sequences are SGHTA and FQGNSA. Here the CDR3 reads CASSFYTGGNTDTQYF. CDR3 DNA: TGTGCCAGCAGCTTTTACACGGGGGGGAACACAGATACGCAGTATTTT. Full variable domain (missing parts from reference TRBV7-2 and TRBJ2-3): GAGVSQSPSNKVTEKGKDVELRCDPISGHTALYWYRQSLGQGLEFLIYFQGNSAPDKSGLPSDRFSAERTGGSVSTLTIQRTQQEDSAVYLCASSFYTGGNTDTQYFGPGTRLTVL.

CDR3 protein: CASSSQFGGTANEQFF. DNA for the CDR3: TGTGCCAGCAGCTCCCAATTTGGGGGGACCGCAAATGAGCAGTTCTTC. The V and J genes are TRBV7-3 and TRBJ2-1, with D maybe TRBD2 (6 bases). Germline assignment: CDR1 SGHTA and CDR2 FQGTGA. Trimming pared 4 bases from V and 7 bases from J, leaving 20 bases between. This CDR3 contains 16 residues.